The present entry profiles one TCR beta chain with its context. Its target is not known. This CDR3 is 16 amino acids long. V was clipped by 1 base and J by 0 bases, with 10 bases between them. CDR1 and CDR2 (germline): SNHLY, FYNNEI. TCRbeta library construction was performed incorporating unique molecular identifiers. One entry per CDR3 protein results from TCRdb running MiXCR on the PCR reads. The sample yields 580,000 or so distinct CDR3 sequences, roughly 23% seen once. These data come from a study of T-cell reconstitution after alpha-beta-depleted transplantation in children. Overall study findings and caveats: Roughly two months post-transplant, alpha-beta T cells reportedly originated from several hundred graft clones that had expanded. Diversity of TCRbeta at day 60 was high in some patients, arising from surviving recipient T cells and thymic progenitors.

This rearrangement joins TRBV2 to TRBJ1-3; D not certain. The sample in question was PBMCs, mostly from graft donor cells, obtained 360 days after TCRalphabeta/CD19-depleted stem cell transplant. The TCR comes from a boy under three years old who had a stem cell transplant for acute myeloid leukemia, so the T cells may come from the graft donor. CDR3 protein: CASSEGRTFSGNTIYF. In DNA form, the CDR3 reads TGTGCCAGCAGTGAAGGAAGGACCTTCTCTGGAAACACCATATATTTT.